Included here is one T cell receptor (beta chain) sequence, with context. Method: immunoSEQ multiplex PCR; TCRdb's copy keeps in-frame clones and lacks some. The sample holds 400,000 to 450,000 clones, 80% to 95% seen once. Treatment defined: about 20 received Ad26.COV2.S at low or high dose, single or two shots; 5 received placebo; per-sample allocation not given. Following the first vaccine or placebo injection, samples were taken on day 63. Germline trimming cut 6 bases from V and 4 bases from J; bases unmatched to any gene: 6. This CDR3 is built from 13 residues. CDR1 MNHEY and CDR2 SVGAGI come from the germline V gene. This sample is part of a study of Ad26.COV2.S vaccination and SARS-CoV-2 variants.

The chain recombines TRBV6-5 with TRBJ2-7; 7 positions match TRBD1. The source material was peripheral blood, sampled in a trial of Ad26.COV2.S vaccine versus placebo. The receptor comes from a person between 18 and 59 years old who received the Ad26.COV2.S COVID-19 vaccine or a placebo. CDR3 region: CASRQGQIYEQYF. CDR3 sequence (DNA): TGTGCCAGCAGACAGGGACAGATTTACGAGCAGTACTTC.